A selection of T cell receptor beta chains follows, all from one sample in a study of T cell responses to AZD1222 COVID-19 vaccine. The table came from immunoSEQ multiplex PCR; TCRdb's copy has only in-frame clones and leaves some out. The data contain 150,000 or so clones, 80% to 95% of them singletons. The input for sequencing was peripheral blood, taken on day 0 of MenACWY control vaccination. These receptors all come from an adult in good health. Each CDR3 is given with its conserved first and last residue. The order of the fields is CDR3 protein, CDR3 DNA, clone size, J gene, V gene, D gene. A D gene is named only where the DNA matches it firmly. Some rows mark clone size as missing; the rest say once, few, many or name a class of expanded clone.

cdr3_aa: CASSVGGWDTEAFF; cdr3_nt: TGTGCCAGCAGCGTCGGGGGCTGGGACACTGAAGCTTTCTTT; clone_size: .; j_call: TRBJ1-1; v_call: TRBV9; d_call: .
cdr3_aa: CASSARDRGYGYTF; cdr3_nt: TGTGCCAGTAGTGCAAGGGACAGGGGCTATGGCTACACCTTC; clone_size: .; j_call: TRBJ1-2; v_call: TRBV19; d_call: TRBD1
cdr3_aa: CASSTQQVYGQPQHF; cdr3_nt: TGTGCCAGCAGTACACAACAGGTGTACGGACAGCCCCAGCATTTT; clone_size: few; j_call: TRBJ1-5; v_call: TRBV6-5; d_call: .
cdr3_aa: CATSRDRAGIEAFF; cdr3_nt: TGTGCCACCAGCAGAGACCGCGCAGGGATCGAAGCTTTCTTT; clone_size: .; j_call: TRBJ1-1; v_call: TRBV15; d_call: .
cdr3_aa: CSVVGSGVGGYTF; cdr3_nt: TGCAGCGTTGTCGGATCAGGGGTTGGGGGCTACACCTTC; clone_size: once; j_call: TRBJ1-2; v_call: TRBV29-1; d_call: .
cdr3_aa: CASSQSLAGGPNEQYF; cdr3_nt: TGTGCCAGCTCCCAATCACTAGCGGGAGGGCCTAATGAGCAGTACTTC; clone_size: .; j_call: TRBJ2-7; v_call: TRBV18; d_call: TRBD2
cdr3_aa: CSVRRQGLNTEAFF; cdr3_nt: TGCAGCGTTCGACGTCAGGGGCTGAACACTGAAGCTTTCTTT; clone_size: .; j_call: TRBJ1-1; v_call: TRBV29-1; d_call: .
cdr3_aa: CASSPHLKANTEAFF; cdr3_nt: TGTGCCAGTAGTCCCCACCTTAAGGCGAACACTGAAGCTTTCTTT; clone_size: .; j_call: TRBJ1-1; v_call: TRBV19; d_call: .
cdr3_aa: CASSLQGTYNEQFF; cdr3_nt: TGTGCCAGCAGCCTACAGGGGACCTACAATGAGCAGTTCTTC; clone_size: .; j_call: TRBJ2-1; v_call: TRBV11-2; d_call: TRBD1
cdr3_aa: CASRPGTDFATNEKLFF; cdr3_nt: TGTGCCAGCAGACCCGGGACGGATTTTGCAACTAATGAAAAACTGTTTTTT; clone_size: .; j_call: TRBJ1-4; v_call: TRBV27; d_call: .
cdr3_aa: CSVGDSNYGYTF; cdr3_nt: TGCAGCGTTGGGGATTCTAACTATGGCTACACCTTC; clone_size: .; j_call: TRBJ1-2; v_call: TRBV29-1; d_call: .
cdr3_aa: CASSLDTDSYGYTF; cdr3_nt: TGCGCCAGCAGCTTGGACACGGACAGCTATGGCTACACCTTC; clone_size: .; j_call: TRBJ1-2; v_call: TRBV5-1; d_call: .
cdr3_aa: CAWSPPGPRETQYF; cdr3_nt: TGTGCCTGGAGCCCCCCGGGGCCGAGGGAGACCCAGTACTTC; clone_size: .; j_call: TRBJ2-5; v_call: TRBV30; d_call: .
cdr3_aa: CASSEEGLGSHGYTF; cdr3_nt: TGTGCCAGCAGTGAAGAGGGACTGGGGAGCCATGGCTACACCTTC; clone_size: .; j_call: TRBJ1-2; v_call: TRBV2; d_call: .
cdr3_aa: CASSQAFGVGDSGELFF; cdr3_nt: TGTGCCAGCAGCCAAGCTTTTGGAGTGGGTGACTCCGGGGAGCTGTTTTTT; clone_size: .; j_call: TRBJ2-2; v_call: TRBV3-1/TRBV3-2; d_call: .
cdr3_aa: CASSLLGANTGELFF; cdr3_nt: TGTGCCAGCAGCTTACTAGGGGCGAACACCGGGGAGCTGTTTTTT; clone_size: few; j_call: TRBJ2-2; v_call: TRBV7-3; d_call: .
cdr3_aa: CASSDIRDRGRGANVLTF; cdr3_nt: TGCGCCAGCAGCGACATCCGGGACAGGGGGCGCGGGGCCAACGTCCTGACTTTC; clone_size: .; j_call: TRBJ2-6; v_call: TRBV5-1; d_call: TRBD1
cdr3_aa: CASGRNSNYGYTF; cdr3_nt: TGTGCCAGCGGCAGGAATTCTAACTATGGCTACACCTTC; clone_size: .; j_call: TRBJ1-2; v_call: TRBV6-5; d_call: .
cdr3_aa: CASSLGQRNQPQHF; cdr3_nt: TGCGCCAGCAGCTTAGGACAGCGCAATCAGCCCCAGCATTTT; clone_size: .; j_call: TRBJ1-5; v_call: TRBV5-1; d_call: .
cdr3_aa: CASSTGGGSNQPQHF; cdr3_nt: TGTGCCAGTAGTACCGGGGGCGGATCCAATCAGCCCCAGCATTTT; clone_size: .; j_call: TRBJ1-5; v_call: TRBV19; d_call: .
cdr3_aa: CASSLSIGGLSSYNEQFF; cdr3_nt: TGTGCCAGCAGCTTATCAATCGGCGGGTTGAGCTCCTACAATGAGCAGTTCTTC; clone_size: once; j_call: TRBJ2-1; v_call: TRBV11-2; d_call: .
cdr3_aa: CASSQDAGGLYEQYF; cdr3_nt: TGTGCCAGCAGCCAAGATGCGGGGGGCTTATACGAGCAGTACTTC; clone_size: .; j_call: TRBJ2-7; v_call: TRBV4-2; d_call: TRBD2
cdr3_aa: CASSLRGTGNTIYF; cdr3_nt: TGTGCCAGCAGCTTAAGGGGCACGGGGAACACCATATATTTT; clone_size: .; j_call: TRBJ1-3; v_call: TRBV7-8; d_call: .
cdr3_aa: CASSPTTGEVFQPQHF; cdr3_nt: TGTGCCAGCAGCCCAACCACAGGGGAGGTGTTTCAGCCCCAGCATTTT; clone_size: .; j_call: TRBJ1-5; v_call: TRBV5-5; d_call: TRBD1